This paragraph reports one T cell receptor beta chain. Its target is unknown. The PCR had 60 Vbeta and 13 Jbeta primers. Clones were read by immunoSEQ multiplex PCR, and TCRdb kept only the in-frame ones, dropping some. The data hold about 110,000 clones, with approximately 80% observed a single time. This sample is drawn from a study of cytomegalovirus exposure and HLA in healthy donors. Points from the study as a whole: The study recorded over 150 TCR beta chains that were cytomegalovirus-associated.

The CDR3 runs to 14 residues. The ends were cut back, 7 bases at V and 1 base at J, with 13 bases in the middle. Germline V gene data show CDR1 as ENHRY and CDR2 as SYGVKD. This TCR was recovered from a woman aged 25 to 39 in good health and CMV-seronegative. The V and J genes are TRBV10-3 and TRBJ1-1; D may be TRBD1 (6 bases). What was sequenced was PBMCs. The chain's CDR3 is CAINPGQKNTEAFF. In nucleotides, the CDR3 is TGTGCCATCAACCCGGGACAAAAGAACACTGAAGCTTTCTTT.